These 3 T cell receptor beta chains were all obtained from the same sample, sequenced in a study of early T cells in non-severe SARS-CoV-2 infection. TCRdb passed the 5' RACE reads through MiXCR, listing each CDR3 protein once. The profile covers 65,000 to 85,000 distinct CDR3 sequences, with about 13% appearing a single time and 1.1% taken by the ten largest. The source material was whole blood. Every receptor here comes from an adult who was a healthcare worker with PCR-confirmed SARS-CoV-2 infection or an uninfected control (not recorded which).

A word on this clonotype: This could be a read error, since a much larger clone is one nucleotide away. The CDR3 DNA reads as TGTGCCGGCAGCTTAGACCCGACAGGGGGTTCTGGGGCCAACGTCCTGACTTTC. Amino acids: CAGSLDPTGGSGANVLTF. The rearrangement joins TRBV7-2 to TRBJ2-6; TRBD1 matches at 9 bases. Germline CDR1 SGHTA, CDR2 FQGNSA. This CDR3 spans 18 amino acids. The whole variable domain, remainder taken from reference TRBV7-2 and TRBJ2-6, is GAGVSQSPSNKVTEKGKDVELRCDPISGHTALYWYRQSLGQGLEFLIYFQGNSAPDKSGLPSDRFSAERTGGSVSTLTIQRTQQEDSAVYLCAGSLDPTGGSGANVLTFGAGSRLTVL.

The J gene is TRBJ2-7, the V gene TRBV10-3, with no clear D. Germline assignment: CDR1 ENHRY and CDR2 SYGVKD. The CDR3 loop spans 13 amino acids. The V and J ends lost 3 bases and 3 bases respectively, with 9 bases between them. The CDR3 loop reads CAISDTAHYEQYF. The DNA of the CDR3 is TGTGCCATCAGTGATACAGCCCACTACGAGCAGTACTTC.

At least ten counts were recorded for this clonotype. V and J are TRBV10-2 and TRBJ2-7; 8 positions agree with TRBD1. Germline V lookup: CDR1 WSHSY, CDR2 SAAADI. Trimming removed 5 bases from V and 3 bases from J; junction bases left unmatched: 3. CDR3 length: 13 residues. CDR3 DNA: TGCGCCAGCAGTAAGGGGACAGGCTACGAGCAGTACTTC. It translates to CASSKGTGYEQYF.